A single sample is the source of the 6 T cell receptor beta chains below, sequenced in a study of blood T cell repertoires in COVID-19 (TCRdb year 2020). The method was the immunoSEQ multiplex PCR assay. Sourced from immuneACCESS, this table was stored by TCRdb with only in-frame sequences that have V and J called. A share of the clones is absent; for the studies checked, an unresolved V gene accounts for under half, and the remainder has no known explanation. The sample records some 190,000 clones, roughly 88% of which are singletons. 1.4% to 1.5% of the sample rests with the top ten. The sequenced sample was peripheral blood. The source is a young man with active or convalescent COVID-19.

This clone was recorded only once. V usage is TRBV27 and J usage is TRBJ2-1, with D possibly matching TRBD1 (6 bases). Germline lookup yields CDR1 MNHEY and CDR2 SMNVEV (reference sequence). With 5 bases removed from V and 11 bases from J, the gap between germline ends came to 10 bases. CDR3 size: 11 residues. Here the CDR3 reads CASSHGQQQFF. CDR3 DNA sequence: TGTGCCAGCAGTCATGGACAGCAGCAGTTCTTC.

The chain joins TRBV20-1 to TRBJ2-7; no reliable D call. Germline V lookup: CDR1 DFQATT, CDR2 SNEGSKA (reference sequence). CDR3 length: 11 amino acids. Trimming shortened V by 2 bases and J by 1 base, and 3 bases separated the two germline ends. The CDR3 region is CSARQSYEQYF. CDR3 sequence (DNA): TGCAGTGCTAGACAGTCCTACGAGCAGTACTTC.

The chain combines TRBV19 with TRBJ2-7, with D possibly TRBD1 on 6 matching bases. The CDR3 covers 17 residues. Germline V gene sequence: CDR1 LNHDA, CDR2 SQIVND (reference sequence). The ends were cut back, 2 bases at V and 2 bases at J, with 19 bases in the middle. The CDR3 spells CASSIRGGSSETYEQYF. The CDR3 DNA sequence: TGTGCCAGTAGTATACGAGGGGGAAGCTCCGAAACCTACGAGCAGTACTTC.

The V and J genes are TRBV20-1 and TRBJ1-1; D is possibly TRBD1 (5 bases). Trimming took 0 bases from V and 8 from J, leaving 7 bases between them. Per the germline V gene, CDR1 is DFQATT and CDR2 is SNEGSKA (reference sequence). The CDR3 runs 11 residues. CDR3 region: CSAREGREAFF. The CDR3, as DNA: TGCAGTGCTAGAGAGGGGCGGGAAGCTTTCTTT.

The chain employs TRBV4-1 and TRBJ1-2; 8 nucleotides line up with TRBD1. Germline V gene sequence: CDR1 MGHRA, CDR2 YSYEKL. The J segment lost 7 bases and the V segment lost 2 bases, leaving 12 bases of the junction unmatched. The length of the CDR3 is 16 residues. In DNA form, the CDR3 reads TGCGCCAGCAGCCAACTCCGGACAGGGTTAGACTCTGGCTACACCTTC. Translating it yields CASSQLRTGLDSGYTF.

This chain connects TRBV25-1 to TRBJ2-3; tentative D call: TRBD2 (5 bases). The CDR3 is 16 residues long. Germline values: CDR1 MGHDK, CDR2 SYGVNS. The V and J ends lost 2 bases and 0 bases respectively, with 12 bases between them. The CDR3 sequence: CASSERRITSTDTQYF. The CDR3 DNA reads TGTGCCAGCAGTGAAAGGAGGATTACTAGCACAGATACGCAGTATTTT.